Listed here are 17 T cell receptor beta chains from one sample, sequenced in a study of T cell repertoires in cytomegalovirus infection. TCRdb reprocessed the reads via MiXCR and lists one record per CDR3 protein. The data contain 300,000 to 400,000 distinct CDR3 sequences, 25% to 35% of them singletons. No antigen is known for these receptors. This material consisted of cultured PBMCs, taken from culture after CMV antigen stimulation. Receptors were obtained from a human donor in good health (CMV status not recorded). Some clones in this sample may be carry-over from other donors' samples.

This clonotype has just a few counts. DNA for the CDR3: TGTGCCAGCATCCCAGGGGCGGTGGGCACTGAAGCTTTCTTT. Its translation is CASIPGAVGTEAFF. V is TRBV12-3 or TRBV12-4 and J is TRBJ1-1, with a possible D match to TRBD1 (6 bases). The V gene lost 7 bases and the J gene lost 4 bases, with 16 bases spanning the gap. The CDR3 sequence is 14 residues long.

The chain is built from TRBV3-1 and TRBJ2-1; 11 bases line up with TRBD2. V shed 4 bases, J shed 9 bases, and the junction held 8 bases outside the gene matches. Germline CDR1 and CDR2: LGHDT and YNNKEL (reference sequence). The length of the CDR3 is 15 residues. The CDR3 sequence: CASSLFSGGASEQFF. The CDR3 bases are TGTGCCAGCAGCCTTTTTAGCGGGGGGGCCAGTGAGCAGTTCTTC.

V usage is TRBV11-2 and J usage is TRBJ1-1, with D tentatively TRBD1 (6 bases). Trimming took 2 bases from V and 7 from J, leaving 14 bases between them. Germline loops: CDR1 SGHAT, CDR2 FQNNGV. This CDR3 region has 14 residues. Here the CDR3 DNA reads TGTGCCAGCAGCTTAACAGGAGGGGGGGTTGAAGCTTTCTTT. Residues: CASSLTGGGVEAFF. Together with reference TRBV11-2 and TRBJ1-1, the CDR3 gives the full variable domain: EAGVAQSPRYKIIEKRQSVAFWCNPISGHATLYWYQQILGQGPKLLIQFQNNGVVDDSQLPKDRFSAERLKGVDSTLKIQPAKLEDSAVYLCASSLTGGGVEAFFGQGTRLTVV.

V is TRBV5-6 and J is TRBJ2-3; 7 bases match TRBD2. V lost 2 bases and J lost 0; bases outside the gene matches: 6. This CDR3 has 16 amino acids. Germline CDR1 SGHDT, CDR2 YYEEEE. CDR3 in DNA: TGTGCCAGCAGCTTTTCCCTAGCGGATAGCACAGATACGCAGTATTTT. This encodes CASSFSLADSTDTQYF.

This clonotype came up a few times. V and J are TRBV12-3 or TRBV12-4 and TRBJ1-1; D gene ambiguous. This CDR3 region has 12 residues. V was cut by 5 bases and J by 3 bases, with 7 bases left in between. The CDR3 region is CASSPEYTEAFF. In DNA form, the CDR3 reads TGTGCCAGCAGTCCCGAGTACACTGAAGCTTTCTTT.

The rearrangement uses TRBV11-2 and TRBJ2-1, with 10 bases that match TRBD2. Germline V lookup: CDR1 SGHAT, CDR2 FQNNGV. The CDR3 is made up of 16 amino acids. V gave up 5 bases and J gave up 6 bases; unmatched junction bases: 10. CDR3 residues: CASSRMALAGVNEQFF. The CDR3 DNA reads TGTGCCAGCAGCCGTATGGCCCTAGCGGGAGTCAATGAGCAGTTCTTC. Supplemented by reference TRBV11-2 and TRBJ2-1, the full variable domain reads EAGVAQSPRYKIIEKRQSVAFWCNPISGHATLYWYQQILGQGPKLLIQFQNNGVVDDSQLPKDRFSAERLKGVDSTLKIQPAKLEDSAVYLCASSRMALAGVNEQFFGPGTRLTVL.

The J gene is TRBJ2-1, the V gene TRBV5-1; 7 nucleotides line up with TRBD2. CDR3 length: 14 amino acids. The J segment lost 3 bases and the V segment lost 0 bases, leaving 0 bases of the junction unmatched. The germline CDR1 and CDR2 sequences are SGHRS and YFSETQ. The CDR3 loop is CASSLGGGYNEQFF. Here the CDR3 DNA reads TGCGCCAGCAGCTTGGGGGGGGGCTACAATGAGCAGTTCTTC.

This clonotype has a handful of counts. The chain carries TRBV19 and TRBJ1-1, with D perhaps TRBD1 (5 bases). The V gene's germline CDR1 is LNHDA and CDR2 SQIVND (reference sequence). With 4 bases removed from V and 8 bases from J, the gap between germline ends came to 14 bases. The CDR3 loop spans 13 amino acids. As DNA, the CDR3 is TGTGCCAGTAGTAAGGGACTGCGGTGGGAAGCTTTCTTT. Translating it yields CASSKGLRWEAFF.

This clonotype occurred many times. The V call is TRBV5-1, the J call TRBJ2-7; 8 nucleotides match TRBD1. CDR1 is SGHRS and CDR2 is YFSETQ in the germline V gene. The ends lost 0 bases at V and 6 bases at J; junction bases unmatched: 8. This CDR3 is 15 amino acids long. The CDR3 protein is CASSLGRTGLSEQYF. The CDR3 nucleotides read TGCGCCAGCAGCTTGGGACGGACAGGGCTGAGCGAGCAGTACTTC.

CDR3 DNA: TGTGCCAGTAGTTTCTGGGACACCGATGGCTACACCTTC. Translated: CASSFWDTDGYTF. The rearrangement joins TRBV19 to TRBJ1-2, with a tentative D call TRBD1 (6 bases). The V gene lost 5 bases and the J gene lost 6 bases, with 13 bases spanning the gap. The V gene's germline CDR1 is LNHDA and CDR2 SQIVND (reference sequence). The CDR3 length is 13 residues.

A note on this clonotype: An end of the junction differs from the germline gene, which may be a read error. V and J are TRBV19 and TRBJ1-6; TRBD1 matches at 7 bases. Germline CDR1 is LNHDA and CDR2 is SQIVND (reference sequence). This CDR3 is 16 amino acids long. CDR3 in DNA: TGTGCCTGTAGTTCGACCCAAGGGGGCGCGGGTTCACCCCTCCACTTT. The encoded protein is CACSSTQGGAGSPLHF.

This clonotype was recorded many times. The gene calls are TRBV7-2 and TRBJ2-7; 10 nucleotides align to TRBD2. Germline V gene lookup returns CDR1 SGHTA and CDR2 FQGNSA. V shed 4 bases, J shed 1 base, and the junction held 10 bases outside the gene matches. The CDR3 length is 17 residues. The CDR3 protein is CASSYTSLAGPSYEQYF. The CDR3 region has the DNA TGTGCCAGCAGCTACACTTCACTAGCGGGACCTTCCTACGAGCAGTACTTC. The full variable domain, with the rest looked up from reference TRBV7-2 and TRBJ2-7, is GAGVSQSPSNKVTEKGKDVELRCDPISGHTALYWYRQSLGQGLEFLIYFQGNSAPDKSGLPSDRFSAERTGGSVSTLTIQRTQQEDSAVYLCASSYTSLAGPSYEQYFGPGTRLTVT.

This chain uses TRBV12-3 or TRBV12-4 with TRBJ1-1; D is perhaps TRBD1 (5 bases). With 2 bases removed from V and 8 bases from J, the gap between germline ends came to 12 bases. The CDR3 spans 13 residues. CDR3 amino acids: CASSLLGGGEAFF. The CDR3 DNA reads as TGTGCCAGCAGTTTATTGGGGGGAGGAGAAGCTTTCTTT.

This clonotype has only a few counts. The V call is TRBV7-7, the J call TRBJ2-5; TRBD1 or TRBD2 may be the D gene (6 bases each). The CDR3 runs to 14 residues. The germline V gene has CDR1 SSHAT and CDR2 FNYEAQ (reference sequence). With 5 bases removed from V and 5 bases from J, the gap between germline ends came to 15 bases. The CDR3 nucleotides read TGTGCCAGCAGCCCGGGGGCGTCTGGTGAGACCCAGTACTTC. It yields the protein CASSPGASGETQYF.

The chain couples TRBV7-9 to TRBJ1-3; D is undetermined. Trimming removed 0 bases at V and 0 bases at J, with 12 bases between. Germline V gene data show CDR1 as SEHNR and CDR2 as FQNEAQ (reference sequence). The CDR3 extends over 17 amino acids. The CDR3 sequence is CASSLAWLSNSGNTIYF. The CDR3 nucleotides read TGTGCCAGCAGCTTAGCGTGGCTCTCTAACTCTGGAAACACCATATATTTT.

This clonotype was seen only a few times. This chain links TRBV7-9 with TRBJ1-4; 8 positions agree with TRBD1. Germline CDR1 is SEHNR and CDR2 is FQNEAQ (reference sequence). The length of the CDR3 is 15 residues. J lost 7 bases, V lost 3 bases, and 7 bases had no gene match. The CDR3 here is CASSFRQGLGEKLFF. DNA of the CDR3: TGTGCCAGCAGCTTTAGACAGGGGCTCGGTGAAAAACTGTTTTTT. Full variable domain (outside the CDR3, taken from reference TRBV7-9 and TRBJ1-4): DTGVSQNPRHKITKRGQNVTFRCDPISEHNRLYWYRQTLGQGPEFLTYFQNEAQLEKSRLLSDRFSAERPKGSFSTLEIQRTEQGDSAMYLCASSFRQGLGEKLFFGSGTQLSVL.

At least ten counts were recorded for this clonotype. This chain uses TRBV6-8 with TRBJ1-6; D might be TRBD1 (6 bases). CDR3 size: 15 residues. Germline lookup yields CDR1 MNHGY and CDR2 SAAAGT. The V and J ends lost 0 bases and 6 bases respectively, with 9 bases between them. The CDR3 is CASSYSGRGNSPLHF. CDR3 nucleotide sequence: TGTGCCAGCAGTTACTCAGGCAGGGGTAATTCACCCCTCCACTTT.